The 9 T cell receptor beta chains presented below share a single source sample, sequenced in a study of blood T cells in healthy people across ages. Together with a sample-barcoded 5' primer, a J-beta primer mix was included in a second PCR lasting about 7 to 12 cycles. TCRdb passed the 5' RACE reads through MiXCR, listing each CDR3 protein once. The sample lists some 790,000 distinct CDR3 sequences, 29% seen once, with approximately 15% in the top ten. The sample comprised blood. The receptors stem from a woman aged 80 or older in good health.

There are many counts of this clonotype. The V and J genes are TRBV12-3 or TRBV12-4 and TRBJ1-1; D is ambiguous. V was pared by 4 bases and J by 0 bases, with 6 bases between. The CDR3 sequence is 13 residues long. CDR3 amino acids: CASSYAMNTEAFF. The DNA for the CDR3 is TGTGCCAGCAGTTACGCTATGAACACTGAAGCTTTCTTT.

This clonotype was seen more than once but under ten times. This chain links TRBV7-2 with TRBJ2-1, with 12 bases lining up with TRBD2. The J call may be mistaken, given a closer DNA end match to TRBJ2-7. Germline V gives CDR1 SGHTA, CDR2 FQGNSA. This CDR3 is 16 amino acids long. As DNA, the CDR3 is TGTGCCAGCAGTTCCACTAGCGGGGGGCTATACAATGAGCAGTACTTC. Translation gives CASSSTSGGLYNEQYF.

This chain connects TRBV6-6 to TRBJ1-6, with D maybe TRBD1 (6 bases). The CDR3 is made up of 14 amino acids. Looked up from germline, CDR1 is MNHNY and CDR2 is SVGAGI (reference sequence). The ends were cut back, 8 bases at V and 0 bases at J, with 8 bases in the middle. This CDR3 is CASLGGSYNSPLHF. As DNA, the CDR3 is TGTGCCAGCCTAGGGGGCTCCTATAATTCACCCCTCCACTTT.

A note on this clonotype: It may be a read error: a sequence one base away is much more abundant. V gene TRBV7-2 combines with J gene TRBJ1-2, with 7 positions matching TRBD1. The CDR3 is 14 residues long. The germline V gene encodes CDR1 SGHTA and CDR2 FQGNSA. V was pared by 6 bases and J by 12 bases, with 16 bases of the junction left unmatched. Here the CDR3 reads CASRTGAGMGGHTF. The CDR3 coding sequence is TGTGCCAGCAGAACAGGGGCTGGGATGGGAGGCCACACCTTC.

This clonotype was seen a few times. A much bigger clone sits one base away, suggesting this may be a read error. The V and J genes are TRBV20-1 and TRBJ2-1; 7 nucleotides match TRBD2. The germline V gene has CDR1 DFQATT and CDR2 SNEGSKA (reference sequence). The CDR3 length is 15 residues. Unmatched junction bases numbered 12, after V lost 4 bases and J lost 6 bases. This CDR3 reads CSATTRTRSSNEQFF. DNA for the CDR3: TGCAGTGCTACTACACGGACTAGAAGTAGCAATGAGCAGTTCTTC.

V gene TRBV9 combines with J gene TRBJ1-1; D is unresolved. Germline CDR1 reads SGDLS; CDR2 reads YYNGEE. The V gene lost 0 bases and the J gene lost 5 bases, with 8 bases spanning the gap. The CDR3 consists of 13 residues. The CDR3 nucleotides read TGTGCCAGCAGCGTAGAATCGATTACTGAAGCTTTCTTT. This codes for CASSVESITEAFF.

This clonotype occurred a few times. This rearrangement joins TRBV20-1 to TRBJ2-1; 9 bases are shared with TRBD2. The germline V gene encodes CDR1 DFQATT and CDR2 SNEGSKA (reference sequence). With 0 bases clipped from V and 5 bases from J, the junction kept 8 bases outside the gene matches. The CDR3 is made up of 16 amino acids. The CDR3 loop is CSARDRRRGGNNEQFF. CDR3 coding DNA: TGCAGTGCTAGAGATAGGAGGCGGGGGGGGAACAATGAGCAGTTCTTC.

Note on this clonotype: A much larger clone lies a single base off, so this may be a read error. The chain links TRBV12-3 or TRBV12-4 to TRBJ1-2, with a weak D call TRBD1 (5 bases). The CDR3 covers 16 residues. CDR3 protein: CASSFFGTQDPYGHTF. CDR3 bases: TGTGCCAGCAGTTTCTTCGGGACCCAGGATCCTTATGGCCACACCTTC.

The table lists this clonotype with many counts. The chain couples TRBV7-2 to TRBJ1-2, with D unresolved. CDR1 is SGHTA, CDR2 FQGNSA, per germline. The CDR3 extends over 14 amino acids. The V end lost 0 bases, the J end lost 7 bases, and 12 bases lay between the germline ends. As DNA, the CDR3 is TGTGCCAGCAGCTTAGCAAGTACAGCGCGTGGCTACACCTTC. This encodes CASSLASTARGYTF.